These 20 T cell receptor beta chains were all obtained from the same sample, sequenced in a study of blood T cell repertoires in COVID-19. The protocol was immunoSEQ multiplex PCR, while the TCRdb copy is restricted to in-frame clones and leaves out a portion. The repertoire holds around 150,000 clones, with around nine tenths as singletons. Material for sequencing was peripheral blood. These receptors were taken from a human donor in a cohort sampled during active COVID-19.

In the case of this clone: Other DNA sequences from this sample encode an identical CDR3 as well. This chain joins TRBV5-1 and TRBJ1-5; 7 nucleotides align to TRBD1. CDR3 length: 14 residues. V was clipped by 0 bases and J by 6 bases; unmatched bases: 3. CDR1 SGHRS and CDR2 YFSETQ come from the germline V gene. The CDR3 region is CASSLGQGSQPQHF. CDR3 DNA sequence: TGCGCCAGCAGCTTGGGACAGGGATCTCAGCCCCAGCATTTT.

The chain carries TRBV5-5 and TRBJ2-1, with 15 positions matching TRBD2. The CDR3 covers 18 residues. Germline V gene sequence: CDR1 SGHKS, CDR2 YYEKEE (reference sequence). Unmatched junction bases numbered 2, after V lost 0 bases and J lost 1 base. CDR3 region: CASSLVGTSGRSYNEQFF. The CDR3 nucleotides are TGTGCCAGCAGCTTGGTGGGGACTAGCGGGAGGTCCTACAATGAGCAGTTCTTC. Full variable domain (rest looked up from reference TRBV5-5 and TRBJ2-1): DAGVTQSPTHLIKTRGQQVTLRCSPISGHKSVSWYQQVLGQGPQFIFQYYEKEERGRGNFPDRFSARQFPNYSSELNVNALLLGDSALYLCASSLVGTSGRSYNEQFFGPGTRLTVL.

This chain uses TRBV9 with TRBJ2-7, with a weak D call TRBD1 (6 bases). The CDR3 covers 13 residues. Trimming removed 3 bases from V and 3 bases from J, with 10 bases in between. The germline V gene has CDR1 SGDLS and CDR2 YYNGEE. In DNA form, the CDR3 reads TGTGCCAGCAGCGCCCTAGGGGGCTACGAGCAGTACTTC. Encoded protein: CASSALGGYEQYF.

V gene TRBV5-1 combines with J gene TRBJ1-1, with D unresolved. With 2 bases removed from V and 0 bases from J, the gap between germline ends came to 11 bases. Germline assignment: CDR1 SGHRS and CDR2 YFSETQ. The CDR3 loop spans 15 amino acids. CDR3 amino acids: CASSFTTSMNTEAFF. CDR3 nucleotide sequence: TGCGCCAGCAGCTTTACCACAAGTATGAACACTGAAGCTTTCTTT.

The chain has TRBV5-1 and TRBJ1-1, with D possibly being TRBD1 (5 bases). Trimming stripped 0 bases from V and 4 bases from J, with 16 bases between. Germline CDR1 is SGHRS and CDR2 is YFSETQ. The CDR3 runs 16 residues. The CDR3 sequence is CASSLGRQLQGTEAFF. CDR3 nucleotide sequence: TGCGCCAGCAGCTTGGGACGCCAACTGCAGGGCACTGAAGCTTTCTTT.

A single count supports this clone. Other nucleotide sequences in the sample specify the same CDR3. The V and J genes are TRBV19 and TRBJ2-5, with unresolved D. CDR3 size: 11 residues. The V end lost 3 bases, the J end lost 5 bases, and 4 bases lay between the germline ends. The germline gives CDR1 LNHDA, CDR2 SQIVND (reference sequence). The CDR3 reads CASSIAETQYF. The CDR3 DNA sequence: TGTGCCAGTAGTATCGCGGAGACCCAGTACTTC. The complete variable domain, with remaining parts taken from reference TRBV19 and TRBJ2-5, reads DGGITQSPKYLFRKEGQNVTLSCEQNLNHDAMYWYRQDPGQGLRLIYYSQIVNDFQKGDIAEGYSVSREKKESFPLTVTSAQKNPTAFYLCASSIAETQYFGPGTRLLVL.

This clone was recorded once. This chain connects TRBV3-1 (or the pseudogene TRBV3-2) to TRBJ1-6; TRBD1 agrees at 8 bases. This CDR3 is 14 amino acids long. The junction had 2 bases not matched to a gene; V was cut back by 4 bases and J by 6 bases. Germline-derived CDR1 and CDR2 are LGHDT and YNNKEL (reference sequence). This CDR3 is CASSLTGGNSPLHF. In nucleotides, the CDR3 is TGTGCCAGCAGCCTTACAGGGGGTAATTCACCCCTCCACTTT.

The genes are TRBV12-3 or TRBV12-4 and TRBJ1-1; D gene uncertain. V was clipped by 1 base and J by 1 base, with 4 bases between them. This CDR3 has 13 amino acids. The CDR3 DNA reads TGTGCCAGCAGTTTAGTAGAGAACACTGAAGCTTTCTTT. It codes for CASSLVENTEAFF.

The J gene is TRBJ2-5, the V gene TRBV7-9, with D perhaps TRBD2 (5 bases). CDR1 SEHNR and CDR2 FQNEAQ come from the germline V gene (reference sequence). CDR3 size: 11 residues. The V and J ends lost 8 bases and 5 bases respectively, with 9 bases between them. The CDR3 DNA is TGTGCCAGCCAGCGGTTTGAGACCCAGTACTTC. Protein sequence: CASQRFETQYF.

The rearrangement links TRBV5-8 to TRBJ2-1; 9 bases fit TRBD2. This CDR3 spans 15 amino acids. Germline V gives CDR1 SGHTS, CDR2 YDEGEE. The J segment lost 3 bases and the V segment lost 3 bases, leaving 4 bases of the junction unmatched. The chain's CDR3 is CASSSGLASYNEQFF. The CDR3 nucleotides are TGTGCCAGCAGCTCTGGACTAGCGAGCTACAATGAGCAGTTCTTC.

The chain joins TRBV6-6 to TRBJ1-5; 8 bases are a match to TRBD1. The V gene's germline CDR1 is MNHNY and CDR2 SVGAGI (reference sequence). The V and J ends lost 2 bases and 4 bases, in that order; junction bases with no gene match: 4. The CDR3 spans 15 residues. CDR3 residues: CASSYQDRVNQPQHF. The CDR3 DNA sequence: TGTGCCAGCAGTTACCAGGACAGGGTTAATCAGCCCCAGCATTTT.

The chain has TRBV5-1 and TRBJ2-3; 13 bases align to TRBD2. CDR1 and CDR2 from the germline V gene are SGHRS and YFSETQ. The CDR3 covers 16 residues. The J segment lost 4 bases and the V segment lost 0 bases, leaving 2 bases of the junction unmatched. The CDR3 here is CASSLGGTSGADTQYF. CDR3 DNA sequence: TGCGCCAGCAGCTTGGGGGGGACTAGCGGGGCAGATACGCAGTATTTT.

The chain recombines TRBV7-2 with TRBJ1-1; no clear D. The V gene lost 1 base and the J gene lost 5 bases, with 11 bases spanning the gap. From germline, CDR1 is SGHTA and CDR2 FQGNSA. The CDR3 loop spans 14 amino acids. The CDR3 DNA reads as TGTGCCAGCAGCTTAGTCCGGTCGGGTACTGAAGCTTTCTTT. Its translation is CASSLVRSGTEAFF.

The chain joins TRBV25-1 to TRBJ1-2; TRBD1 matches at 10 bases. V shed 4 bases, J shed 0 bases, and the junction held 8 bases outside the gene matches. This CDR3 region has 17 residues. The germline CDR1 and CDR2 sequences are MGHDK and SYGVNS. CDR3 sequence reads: CASSGDLTGGSNYGYTF. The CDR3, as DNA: TGTGCCAGCAGTGGGGACTTGACAGGGGGCTCTAACTATGGCTACACCTTC.

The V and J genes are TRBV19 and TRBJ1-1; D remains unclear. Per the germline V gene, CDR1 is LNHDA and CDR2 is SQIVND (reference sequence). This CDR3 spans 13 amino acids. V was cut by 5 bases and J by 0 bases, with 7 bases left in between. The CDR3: CASSARLNTEAFF. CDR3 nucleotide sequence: TGTGCCAGTAGTGCCAGGTTGAACACTGAAGCTTTCTTT.

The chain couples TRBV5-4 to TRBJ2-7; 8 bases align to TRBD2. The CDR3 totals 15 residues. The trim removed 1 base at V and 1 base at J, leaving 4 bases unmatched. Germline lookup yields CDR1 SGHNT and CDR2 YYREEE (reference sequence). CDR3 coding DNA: TGTGCCAGCAGCTTGAGACTAGCGCCGTCCTACGAGCAGTACTTC. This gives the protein CASSLRLAPSYEQYF.

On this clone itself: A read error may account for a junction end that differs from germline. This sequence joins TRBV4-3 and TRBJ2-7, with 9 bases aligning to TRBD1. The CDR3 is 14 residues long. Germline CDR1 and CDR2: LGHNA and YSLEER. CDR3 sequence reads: CASSEEQGAREQYF. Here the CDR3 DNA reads TGCGCCAGCAGCGAAGAACAGGGGGCGCGTGAGCAGTACTTC.

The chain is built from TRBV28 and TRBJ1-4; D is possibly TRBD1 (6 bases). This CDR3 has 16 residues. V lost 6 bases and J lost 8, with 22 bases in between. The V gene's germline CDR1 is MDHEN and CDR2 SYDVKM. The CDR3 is CASSRNRVGSREKLFF. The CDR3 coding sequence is TGTGCCAGCAGCCGAAACAGGGTGGGTTCTAGGGAAAAACTGTTTTTT. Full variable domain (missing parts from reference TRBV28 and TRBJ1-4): DVKVTQSSRYLVKRTGEKVFLECVQDMDHENMFWYRQDPGLGLRLIYFSYDVKMKEKGDIPEGYSVSREKKERFSLILESASTNQTSMYLCASSRNRVGSREKLFFGSGTQLSVL.

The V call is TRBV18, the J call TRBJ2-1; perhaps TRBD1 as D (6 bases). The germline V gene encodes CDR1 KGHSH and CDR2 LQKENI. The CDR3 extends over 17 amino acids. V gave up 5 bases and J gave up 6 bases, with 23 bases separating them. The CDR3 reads CASSRSKGSWDINEQFF. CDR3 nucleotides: TGTGCCAGCTCAAGGAGTAAGGGGAGTTGGGACATCAATGAGCAGTTCTTC.

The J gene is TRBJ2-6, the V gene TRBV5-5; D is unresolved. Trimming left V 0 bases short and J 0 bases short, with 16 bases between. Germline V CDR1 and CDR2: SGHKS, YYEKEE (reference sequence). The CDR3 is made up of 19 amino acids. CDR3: CASSLAFFAHFSGANVLTF. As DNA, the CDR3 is TGTGCCAGCAGCTTGGCCTTTTTTGCTCACTTCTCTGGGGCCAACGTCCTGACTTTC.